This is a list of T cell receptor beta chains from one sample in a study of shared clonotypes between healthy human individuals. The data were produced by immunoSEQ multiplex PCR, yet TCRdb's version contains in-frame clones alone and is incomplete. This table has some 2,100,000 clones, approximately 94% appearing once. What was sequenced was naive CD8+ T cells from PBMCs. The receptors stem from a man aged 18-30 years in good health. Some clones in this sample may be carry-over from other donors' samples. The CDR3 runs from the conserved cysteine through the conserved F or W. Each record gives: CDR3 DNA, CDR3 protein, D gene, V gene, clone size, J gene. A D gene is named only where the DNA matches it firmly. Some rows have no size entry. The others give once, few or many, or a class for an expanded clone.

CDR3nt: TGTGCCAGCAGCGTGGGGGGTTATGAGCAGTTCTTC; CDR3aa: CASSVGGYEQFF; d_gene: .; v_gene: TRBV5-4; abundance: once; j_gene: TRBJ2-1
CDR3nt: TGTGCCAGCAGCTTAGAAGGTAGTGTCGGTCTCACCGGGGAGCTGTTTTTT; CDR3aa: CASSLEGSVGLTGELFF; d_gene: .; v_gene: TRBV13; abundance: once; j_gene: TRBJ2-2
CDR3nt: TGTGCCAGCAGCCTCAGCGGGCCCACAATCTACGAGCAGTACTTC; CDR3aa: CASSLSGPTIYEQYF; d_gene: .; v_gene: TRBV27; abundance: .; j_gene: TRBJ2-7
CDR3nt: TGTGCCATCAGTGAATTGACGGGACCCCAAGAGACCCAGTACTTC; CDR3aa: CAISELTGPQETQYF; d_gene: .; v_gene: TRBV10-3; abundance: .; j_gene: TRBJ2-5
CDR3nt: TGTGCCAGCTCACTCGGTGGGCATGGAGGGCACAATGAGCAGTTCTTC; CDR3aa: CASSLGGHGGHNEQFF; d_gene: .; v_gene: TRBV18; abundance: .; j_gene: TRBJ2-1
CDR3nt: TGTGCCAGCAAGTCCCCGGGTACCGGGGAGCTGTTTTTT; CDR3aa: CASKSPGTGELFF; d_gene: .; v_gene: TRBV28; abundance: .; j_gene: TRBJ2-2
CDR3nt: TGTGCCAGCAGCGCTAGCGGGACCAGCACAGATACGCAGTATTTT; CDR3aa: CASSASGTSTDTQYF; d_gene: TRBD2; v_gene: TRBV7-3; abundance: once; j_gene: TRBJ2-3
CDR3nt: TGTGCCACCGCGGGCTGGGGCATCCAAGAGACCCAGTACTTC; CDR3aa: CATAGWGIQETQYF; d_gene: .; v_gene: TRBV28; abundance: .; j_gene: TRBJ2-5
CDR3nt: TGTGCCAGCAGTCTAAGCGGGACTCAAGAGACCCAGTACTTC; CDR3aa: CASSLSGTQETQYF; d_gene: TRBD2; v_gene: TRBV27; abundance: .; j_gene: TRBJ2-5
CDR3nt: TGCAGCGTTGAAGCGTTTGAACTAGCGGGAGGTCTGGTTGGCAATGAGCAGTTCTTC; CDR3aa: CSVEAFELAGGLVGNEQFF; d_gene: TRBD2; v_gene: TRBV29-1; abundance: .; j_gene: TRBJ2-1
CDR3nt: TGTGCCAGTAGTATAAAGGGCAATCAGCCCCAGCATTTT; CDR3aa: CASSIKGNQPQHF; d_gene: .; v_gene: TRBV19; abundance: .; j_gene: TRBJ1-5
CDR3nt: TGTGCCAGCAGCGGAACACAGGGGGCCGGTGGCTACACCTTC; CDR3aa: CASSGTQGAGGYTF; d_gene: TRBD1; v_gene: TRBV9; abundance: .; j_gene: TRBJ1-2
CDR3nt: TGTGCCATCCGAGCAGCTTCAGGGGTGATTGGCTACACCTTC; CDR3aa: CAIRAASGVIGYTF; d_gene: .; v_gene: TRBV7-9; abundance: .; j_gene: TRBJ1-2
CDR3nt: TGTGCCAGCAGCTCCGAATATTATGGCTACACCTTC; CDR3aa: CASSSEYYGYTF; d_gene: .; v_gene: TRBV9; abundance: .; j_gene: TRBJ1-2
CDR3nt: TGTGCCAGCAGCCCAGGCGGCGGCTACACCTTC; CDR3aa: CASSPGGGYTF; d_gene: .; v_gene: TRBV11-2; abundance: once; j_gene: TRBJ1-2